Described below is a single TCR beta chain sequence and its context. Its antigen remains unknown. Expressed TCRB transcripts were sequenced, since all the RNA that had been isolated was reverse transcribed. TCRdb's copy holds only in-frame clones and misses some; the assay was immunoSEQ multiplex PCR. The sample yields tens of thousands of clones, 55% to 70% seen once. These data come from a study of beta chain features in type 1 diabetes. Findings of the study overall: Shorter TCRB CDR3s, moderately but significantly so, marked every one of the four CD4+ subsets in Type 1 diabetes patients. A potential influence of HLA type upon TCRB rearrangement remained unresolved herein.

The J segment lost 5 bases and the V segment lost 5 bases, leaving 5 bases of the junction unmatched. The CDR3 is 14 amino acids. Germline CDR1 KGHSH, CDR2 LQKENI. The clonotype was recovered from a woman aged 25 to 39 with type 1 diabetes. This chain uses TRBV18 with TRBJ2-3; TRBD1 matches 9 bases. Sequences were obtained from stem cell memory CD4+ T cells from blood. The CDR3, as DNA: TGTGCCAGCTCAGTACAGGGGGCAGGAGATACGCAGTATTTT. It is translated as CASSVQGAGDTQYF.